What follows are 19 T cell receptor beta chains derived from one specimen sequenced in a study of technical replicates of blood from several donors. Clones were sequenced by immunoSEQ multiplex PCR, and TCRdb holds only the in-frame ones, with some missing. The table lists 80,000 to 95,000 clones, 90% to 95% of them singletons. Input material: T cells isolated from PBMCs. Receptor source: a human donor in good health.

V and J are TRBV4-1 and TRBJ2-2; D may be TRBD2 (6 bases). There are 16 residues in the CDR3. Germline V gene sequence: CDR1 MGHRA, CDR2 YSYEKL. V was trimmed by 4 bases and J by 7 bases, leaving 19 bases between them. CDR3: CASSLFRLGMSGELFF. The CDR3 nucleotides are TGCGCCAGCAGCCTGTTTCGACTAGGAATGAGCGGGGAGCTGTTTTTT.

The chain links TRBV4-1 to TRBJ2-7; 10 bases line up with TRBD1. The CDR3 runs to 15 residues. Trimming at V came to 4 bases and at J to 0 bases, leaving 3 bases not matched to a gene. In germline, CDR1 is MGHRA, CDR2 YSYEKL. The CDR3: CASSLRTGGSYEQYF. The CDR3 DNA reads as TGCGCCAGCAGCCTAAGGACAGGGGGCTCCTACGAGCAGTACTTC.

The V and J genes are TRBV10-3 and TRBJ1-1; the match to TRBD1 covers 8 bases. The length of the CDR3 is 16 residues. The junction had 6 bases not matched to a gene; V was cut back by 3 bases and J by 0 bases. Germline CDR1 reads ENHRY; CDR2 reads SYGVKD. In DNA form, the CDR3 reads TGTGCCATCAGTGAACAGGGGGGGCTAATGAACACTGAAGCTTTCTTT. Its translation: CAISEQGGLMNTEAFF.

The CDR3 nucleotides read TGTGCCACCGGGGCAGGGGTAACCTACGAGCAGTACTTC. It is translated as CATGAGVTYEQYF. The chain combines TRBV10-3 with TRBJ2-7; tentative D call: TRBD1 (6 bases). The CDR3 runs 13 residues. Germline V gene lookup returns CDR1 ENHRY and CDR2 SYGVKD. Trimming took off 10 bases at V and 2 bases at J, with 15 bases between the two ends.

The chain combines TRBV13 with TRBJ1-1, with D unresolved. This CDR3 is built from 14 residues. Germline values: CDR1 PRHDT, CDR2 FYEKMQ (reference sequence). The germline V and J ends were trimmed by 0 bases and 1 base, with 6 bases remaining between them. CDR3 region: CASSLGEGNTEAFF. DNA for the CDR3: TGTGCCAGCAGCTTAGGGGAGGGGAACACTGAAGCTTTCTTT.

The chain has TRBV2 and TRBJ2-7; D gene unclear. Looked up from germline, CDR1 is SNHLY and CDR2 is FYNNEI. V was shortened by 9 bases and J by 2 bases, with 14 bases between the two germline ends. This CDR3 has 13 residues. CDR3 protein: CASSLNTPYEQYF. As DNA, the CDR3 is TGTGCCAGTTCACTAAACACACCCTACGAGCAGTACTTC.

The chain is built from TRBV30 and TRBJ1-1, with 9 bases that match TRBD1. The CDR3 covers 14 residues. J lost 4 bases, V lost 4 bases, and 7 bases had no gene match. The V gene's germline CDR1 is GTSNPN and CDR2 SVGIG (reference sequence). The CDR3 here is CAWKKTGGVTEAFF. The DNA for the CDR3 is TGTGCCTGGAAGAAGACAGGGGGAGTCACTGAAGCTTTCTTT.

The table lists this clone with a count of one. The V and J genes are TRBV29-1 and TRBJ2-1, with D maybe TRBD1 (6 bases). Trimming pared 7 bases from V and 0 bases from J, leaving 16 bases between. Germline CDR1 reads SQVTM; CDR2 reads ANQGSEA. The CDR3 spans 15 residues. Here the CDR3 DNA reads TGCAGCGCCCGTATACAGGGTCGCTCCTACAATGAGCAGTTCTTC. Its translation is CSARIQGRSYNEQFF.

J is TRBJ1-6 and V is TRBV5-4; D is possibly TRBD1 (5 bases). From germline, CDR1 is SGHNT and CDR2 YYREEE (reference sequence). Trimming cost V 2 bases and J 6 bases, with 12 bases left between them. This CDR3 spans 15 amino acids. The chain's CDR3 is CASSFEAGFNSPLHF. CDR3 nucleotides: TGTGCCAGCAGCTTCGAGGCAGGGTTTAATTCACCCCTCCACTTT.

The chain has TRBV6-5 and TRBJ2-7; no definite D call. Germline CDR1 is MNHEY and CDR2 is SVGAGI. V was trimmed by 7 bases and J by 1 base, leaving 14 bases between them. The CDR3 has 14 residues. CDR3 in DNA: TGTGCCAGCACCTTAGATAGAAATTCCTACGAGCAGTACTTC. This encodes CASTLDRNSYEQYF.

The chain employs TRBV4-1 and TRBJ1-6; D unresolved. The CDR3 has 13 residues. CDR1 and CDR2 from the germline V gene are MGHRA and YSYEKL. V was pared by 1 base and J by 7 bases, with 5 bases between. Here the CDR3 reads CASSQVQNSPLHF. CDR3 in DNA: TGCGCCAGCAGCCAAGTCCAGAATTCACCCCTCCACTTT.

The DNA for the CDR3 is TGTGCCAGCAGTAGACTAGCGGGGGGCGGGGAGCTGTTTTTT. This encodes CASSRLAGGGELFF. The chain combines TRBV28 with TRBJ2-2; TRBD2 matches at 13 bases. The V segment lost 5 bases and the J segment 7 bases; nucleotides outside the gene matches: 1. The germline V gene has CDR1 MDHEN and CDR2 SYDVKM. The CDR3 is 14 amino acids. Drawing the rest from reference TRBV28 and TRBJ2-2, the complete variable domain is DVKVTQSSRYLVKRTGEKVFLECVQDMDHENMFWYRQDPGLGLRLIYFSYDVKMKEKGDIPEGYSVSREKKERFSLILESASTNQTSMYLCASSRLAGGGELFFGEGSRLTVL.

The gene calls are TRBV28 and TRBJ2-1; D gene unclear. The ends were cut back, 5 bases at V and 7 bases at J, with 18 bases in the middle. There are 15 residues in the CDR3. Looked up from germline, CDR1 is MDHEN and CDR2 is SYDVKM. CDR3 nucleotide sequence: TGTGCCAGCAGTCCCCCGCAGGTTATGGTGAATGAGCAGTTCTTC. It is translated as CASSPPQVMVNEQFF. The full variable domain, its missing parts supplied by reference TRBV28 and TRBJ2-1, is DVKVTQSSRYLVKRTGEKVFLECVQDMDHENMFWYRQDPGLGLRLIYFSYDVKMKEKGDIPEGYSVSREKKERFSLILESASTNQTSMYLCASSPPQVMVNEQFFGPGTRLTVL.

This chain links TRBV11-3 with TRBJ2-7; D perhaps matches TRBD1 (6 bases). The ends were cut back, 1 base at V and 6 bases at J, with 19 bases in the middle. This CDR3 is built from 16 residues. CDR1 SGHNT and CDR2 YENEEA come from the germline V gene. Written as DNA, the CDR3 is TGTGCCAGCAGCTTAGCCCCCCGGGCAGGGGTCGGCGAGCAGTACTTC. Translating gives CASSLAPRAGVGEQYF. The complete variable domain, with remaining parts taken from reference TRBV11-3 and TRBJ2-7, reads EAGVVQSPRYKIIEKKQPVAFWCNPISGHNTLYWYLQNLGQGPELLIRYENEEAVDDSQLPKDRFSAERLKGVDSTLKIQPAELGDSAVYLCASSLAPRAGVGEQYFGPGTRLTVT.

The chain couples TRBV9 to TRBJ1-6; 9 bases are shared with TRBD1. There are 14 residues in the CDR3. The V gene end was trimmed by 4 bases and the J gene end by 11 bases; junction bases not matched to a gene: 7. The germline V gene has CDR1 SGDLS and CDR2 YYNGEE. CDR3 sequence: CASSPGTGLAPLHF. The CDR3 region has the DNA TGTGCCAGCAGCCCCGGGACAGGGCTTGCACCCCTCCACTTT.

This sequence joins TRBV9 and TRBJ2-7, with D possibly being TRBD1 (5 bases). V lost 0 bases, J lost 0 bases, and 13 bases lay in between. From germline, CDR1 is SGDLS and CDR2 YYNGEE. The CDR3 covers 16 residues. CDR3 in amino acids: CASSVADDSSSYEQYF. CDR3 DNA: TGTGCCAGCAGCGTAGCTGATGACAGCAGCTCCTACGAGCAGTACTTC.

The chain recombines TRBV9 with TRBJ2-7; 9 bases line up with TRBD2. CDR3 length: 18 residues. With 0 bases clipped from V and 3 bases from J, the junction kept 13 bases outside the gene matches. CDR1 and CDR2 from the germline V gene are SGDLS and YYNGEE. CDR3 DNA sequence: TGTGCCAGCAGCGTAGGTCTTAATAGCGGGAGAAGAGGCTACGAGCAGTACTTC. Its protein is CASSVGLNSGRRGYEQYF. Full variable domain (missing parts from reference TRBV9 and TRBJ2-7): DSGVTQTPKHLITATGQRVTLRCSPRSGDLSVYWYQQSLDQGLQFLIQYYNGEERAKGNILERFSAQQFPDLHSELNLSSLELGDSALYFCASSVGLNSGRRGYEQYFGPGTRLTVT.

This chain connects TRBV5-5 to TRBJ1-6, with 8 bases identical to TRBD1. This CDR3 spans 15 amino acids. V lost 4 bases, J lost 7 bases, and 7 bases stayed unmatched. The germline CDR1 and CDR2 sequences are SGHKS and YYEKEE (reference sequence). In DNA, the CDR3 is TGTGCCAGCAGCCCATGGACAGGGAGGAATTCACCCCTCCACTTT. Translation gives CASSPWTGRNSPLHF.

This rearrangement joins TRBV11-2 to TRBJ2-7, with 11 bases aligning to TRBD1. The junction had 6 bases not matched to a gene; V was cut back by 1 base and J by 4 bases. CDR1 SGHAT and CDR2 FQNNGV come from the germline V gene. This CDR3 is built from 16 residues. CDR3 in amino acids: CASSLVRGQGEYEQYF. CDR3 DNA sequence: TGTGCCAGCAGCTTAGTTAGGGGACAGGGGGAATACGAGCAGTACTTC.